This T cell receptor beta chain was sequenced in a study of shared clonotypes between healthy human individuals. In the study overall: The study drew on a couple of women and a few men aged 18 to 49 as donors. Notes on the study in general: A few donors held about 5.1% of naive CD4 clonotypes in common. A generally larger estimated richness was seen in naive subsets than in memory subsets.

V was pared by 6 bases and J by 4 bases, with 7 bases of the junction left unmatched. This CDR3 has 15 amino acids. The germline V gene encodes CDR1 MDHEN and CDR2 SYDVKM. Cells designated naive CD8 were CD45RO-negative and were positively selected for CCR7, with terminally differentiated effector memory CD45RA+ cells excluded. Approximately 30,000 T cell genomes (about 210 ng DNA) went into each sorted-subset replicate. Using immunoSEQ multiplex PCR, the repertoire was profiled, and TCRdb retains in-frame clones only, with some absent. The sample contains 500,000 to 700,000 clones, about 95% of which appear only once. On this clone itself: Its antigen remains unknown.

The sample was naive CD8+ T cells sorted from blood. The genes are TRBV28 and TRBJ1-5; 9 bases align to TRBD1. This receptor was taken from a woman aged 25 to 39 in good health. CDR3 DNA: TGTGCCAGCAGCCCCCCGGGACAGGGAAATCAGCCCCAGCATTTT. Amino acid sequence: CASSPPGQGNQPQHF.